In this sample, the clone carrying this TCR beta chain turned up a few times. Germline-derived CDR1 and CDR2 are SEHNR and FQNEAQ (reference sequence). This CDR3 comprises 13 residues. The germline V and J ends were trimmed by 3 bases and 2 bases, with 7 bases remaining between them. These data come from a study of T cells in tumors after PD-1 blockade. Study as a whole: No patient had prior checkpoint blockade, systemic immunosuppression, or radiotherapy within 4 weeks. Either cemiplimab 350 mg every 2 weeks or pembrolizumab 200 mg every 3 weeks was given.

Sequenced by immunoSEQ multiplex PCR; TCRdb stores in-frame clones only, minus some. The sample contains about 47,000 clones, about four fifths of which appear only once. This material consisted of PBMCs, taken before anti-PD-1 treatment. The chain combines TRBV7-9 with TRBJ1-1; D uncertain. This TCR was sampled from a human donor with basal cell carcinoma. The CDR3 DNA sequence: TGTGCCAGCAGCTTTTGGGGAAACACTGAAGCTTTCTTT. This gives the protein CASSFWGNTEAFF. The full variable domain, in which reference TRBV7-9 and TRBJ1-1 provide the parts outside the CDR3, is DTGVSQNPRHKITKRGQNVTFRCDPISEHNRLYWYRQTLGQGPEFLTYFQNEAQLEKSRLLSDRFSAERPKGSFSTLEIQRTEQGDSAMYLCASSFWGNTEAFFGQGTRLTVV.